What follows are 15 T cell receptor beta chains derived from one specimen sequenced in a study of cytomegalovirus exposure and HLA in healthy donors. The PCR contained 60 Vbeta and 13 Jbeta primers. The protocol was immunoSEQ multiplex PCR, while the TCRdb copy is restricted to in-frame clones and leaves out a portion. The repertoire holds 150,000 or so clones, around 77% seen once, with around 1.6% in the top ten. The sample was PBMCs. These receptors came from a woman in her 30s in good health and CMV-seronegative.

This chain connects TRBV29-1 to TRBJ2-3; D is perhaps TRBD2 (6 bases). The V gene lost 4 bases and the J gene lost 5 bases, with 13 bases spanning the gap. This CDR3 region has 13 residues. The germline V gene has CDR1 SQVTM and CDR2 ANQGSEA. CDR3 loop: CSVGRGTGDTQYF. The CDR3 DNA reads as TGCAGCGTTGGGAGGGGCACGGGAGATACGCAGTATTTT.

The chain recombines TRBV25-1 with TRBJ1-6, with D tentatively TRBD1 (6 bases). The CDR3 is 14 residues long. V was trimmed by 6 bases and J by 7 bases, leaving 13 bases between them. CDR1 is MGHDK, CDR2 SYGVNS, per germline. CDR3 nucleotides: TGTGCCAGCAGCGCAAGGACAGCAAATTCACCCCTCCACTTT. It translates to CASSARTANSPLHF.

The chain joins TRBV30 to TRBJ1-1; a possible D gene is TRBD1 (6 bases). Trimming stripped 8 bases from V and 1 base from J, with 8 bases between. Germline V lookup: CDR1 GTSNPN, CDR2 SVGIG (reference sequence). The CDR3 has 11 amino acids. CDR3 nucleotide sequence: TGTGCCCAGGGACAGAACACTGAAGCTTTCTTT. Translated: CAQGQNTEAFF.

The chain carries TRBV30 and TRBJ2-3, with 11 bases that match TRBD2. CDR3 size: 14 residues. V gave up 8 bases and J gave up 4 bases; unmatched junction bases: 8. CDR1 is GTSNPN, CDR2 SVGIG, per germline (reference sequence). The CDR3: CAAQIAGGADTQYF. The CDR3 DNA is TGTGCCGCCCAGATAGCGGGAGGGGCAGATACGCAGTATTTT.

The V gene is TRBV2, the J gene TRBJ2-2, with D tentatively TRBD2 (5 bases). The CDR3 is made up of 14 amino acids. Per germline, CDR1 SNHLY and CDR2 FYNNEI. V was pared by 7 bases and J by 2 bases, with 11 bases between. DNA of the CDR3: TGTGCCAGCAAATGGACTGTCAACACCGGGGAGCTGTTTTTT. This sequence encodes CASKWTVNTGELFF.

The chain recombines TRBV7-8 with TRBJ1-2, with a weak D call TRBD1 (5 bases). V lost 2 bases and J lost 8, with 18 bases in between. CDR1 and CDR2 (germline): SGHVS, FQNEAQ. CDR3 length: 15 amino acids. CDR3 sequence reads: CASSLRGAPQTGYTF. The CDR3, as DNA: TGTGCCAGCAGCTTACGCGGGGCCCCCCAGACGGGCTACACCTTC.

The CDR3 DNA is TGCGCCAGCAGCCTCCTGACGGGGAACAATGAGCAGTTCTTC. It is translated as CASSLLTGNNEQFF. The V and J genes are TRBV4-1 and TRBJ2-1; a possible D gene is TRBD2 (5 bases). V lost 4 bases and J 5 bases, leaving 12 bases between the germline ends. The CDR3 spans 14 residues. Germline lookup yields CDR1 MGHRA and CDR2 YSYEKL.

The chain links TRBV14 to TRBJ2-5; 8 bases are a match to TRBD1. CDR1 and CDR2 from the germline V gene are SGHDN and FVKESK. Germline trimming cut 0 bases from V and 3 bases from J; bases unmatched to any gene: 9. The CDR3 is 17 amino acids. CDR3 loop: CASSQDPRTGLKETQYF. In DNA, the CDR3 is TGTGCCAGCAGCCAAGATCCAAGGACAGGGCTCAAAGAGACCCAGTACTTC.

This rearrangement joins TRBV6-1 to TRBJ2-7; no reliable D call. Germline CDR1 is MNHNS and CDR2 is SASEGT. The CDR3 loop spans 13 amino acids. Trimming shortened V by 6 bases and J by 0 bases, and 9 bases separated the two germline ends. CDR3 loop: CASRVHHSYEQYF. The CDR3 DNA is TGTGCCAGCAGGGTACACCACTCCTACGAGCAGTACTTC.

The V call is TRBV27, the J call TRBJ2-7, with 8 bases aligning to TRBD1. The CDR3 has 14 amino acids. Germline CDR1 MNHEY, CDR2 SMNVEV (reference sequence). The V segment lost 6 bases and the J segment 5 bases; nucleotides outside the gene matches: 9. The CDR3 protein is CASSPLDRAHEQYF. DNA for the CDR3: TGTGCCAGCAGCCCCTTGGACAGGGCCCACGAGCAGTACTTC.

The gene calls are TRBV28 and TRBJ2-4; possible D gene TRBD1, 6 bases. The length of the CDR3 is 13 residues. CDR1 is MDHEN, CDR2 SYDVKM, per germline. V was trimmed by 6 bases and J by 8 bases, leaving 14 bases between them. CDR3 DNA: TGTGCCAGCAGCGCCACAGGGTTAGACATTCAGTACTTC. It yields the protein CASSATGLDIQYF.

This chain joins TRBV19 and TRBJ2-1; 10 positions agree with TRBD1. The CDR3 loop spans 23 amino acids. CDR1 and CDR2 (germline): LNHDA, SQIVND (reference sequence). The J segment lost 6 bases and the V segment lost 3 bases, leaving 29 bases of the junction unmatched. CDR3 coding DNA: TGTGCCAGTAGTATCGGGACAGGGGATATCGGGGGGGCCCCCAAACGAGGTATCAATGAGCAGTTCTTC. Translated: CASSIGTGDIGGAPKRGINEQFF. Filled out from reference TRBV19 and TRBJ2-1, the complete variable domain reads DGGITQSPKYLFRKEGQNVTLSCEQNLNHDAMYWYRQDPGQGLRLIYYSQIVNDFQKGDIAEGYSVSREKKESFPLTVTSAQKNPTAFYLCASSIGTGDIGGAPKRGINEQFFGPGTRLTVL.

The chain has TRBV19 and TRBJ2-7; 9 nucleotides match TRBD1. The trim removed 4 bases at V and 9 bases at J, leaving 4 bases unmatched. This CDR3 has 12 amino acids. CDR1 is LNHDA, CDR2 SQIVND, per germline (reference sequence). The CDR3 sequence: CASSTDRGWQYF. For the CDR3, the DNA is TGTGCCAGTAGTACCGACAGGGGGTGGCAGTACTTC.

The chain couples TRBV29-1 to TRBJ2-4; 7 positions agree with TRBD1. Germline CDR1 is SQVTM and CDR2 is ANQGSEA. The V gene end was trimmed by 5 bases and the J gene end by 0 bases; junction bases not matched to a gene: 10. The length of the CDR3 is 16 residues. The DNA of the CDR3 is TGCAGCGTTAGGGGGCTGGATGGCTCAGCCAAAAACATTCAGTACTTC. This translates into CSVRGLDGSAKNIQYF.

The sample holds many counts of this clone. The rearrangement uses TRBV21-1 and TRBJ1-1; TRBD1 is the table's D call and was not checked against the DNA. TRBV21-1 corresponds to a pseudogene. CDR3 length equals 15 residues. The chain's CDR3 is CASSKALGAGTEAFF. DNA of the CDR3: TGTGCCAGCAGCAAAGCGCTGGGGGCAGGGACTGAAGCTTTCTTT.